The source of this T cell receptor (beta chain) is a study of CD8 T cell repertoires and HIV-1 epitope variants. The data were produced by immunoSEQ multiplex PCR, yet TCRdb's version contains in-frame clones alone and is incomplete. The data hold roughly 6,000 clones, with 50% to 70% observed a single time. The CDR3 is made up of 16 amino acids. V was shortened by 0 bases and J by 3 bases, with 15 bases between the two germline ends. Germline loops: CDR1 SGHRS, CDR2 YFSETQ. A word on this clone: Its antigen remains unidentified.

The clonotype originates from a male donor with HIV. The chain couples TRBV5-1 to TRBJ1-1, with D maybe TRBD1 (6 bases). Material: cultured CD8+ T cells derived from PBMCs. The CDR3 sequence: CASSLGIIGGHTEAFF. The CDR3 region has the DNA TGCGCCAGCAGCTTGGGAATAATCGGGGGCCACACTGAAGCTTTCTTT.